Listed below are T cell receptor beta chains from one sample, sequenced in a study of blood T cells in healthy people across ages. TCRdb re-derived calls from the 5' RACE reads in MiXCR, one entry per CDR3 protein. Of approximately 800,000 distinct CDR3 sequences detected, approximately 55% appear once; the ten largest clones hold roughly 40%. The sample consisted of blood. All receptors derive from a man older than 75 in good health. Each CDR3 is given with its conserved first and last residue. D genes are given only for firm matches. Part of the rows lack a size; the others show once, few, many or a class for expanded clones.

j_gene,abundance,d_gene,v_gene,CDR3aa,CDR3nt
TRBJ2-3,-,-,TRBV20-1,CSARDPGGLPDTQYF,TGCAGTGCTAGAGACCCGGGGGGCCTCCCAGATACGCAGTATTTT
TRBJ2-1,-,-,TRBV30,CAWSVRRYNEQFF,TGTGCCTGGAGTGTACGGCGGTACAATGAGCAGTTCTTC
TRBJ2-7,-,-,TRBV4-2,CASSQDKGYYYEQYF,TGTGCCAGCAGCCAAGATAAGGGCTACTACTACGAGCAGTACTTC
TRBJ2-2,once,-,TRBV3-1,CASSRSRMNTGELFF,TGTGCCAGCAGCCGGAGCAGGATGAACACCGGGGAGCTGTTTTTT
TRBJ2-1,-,TRBD2,TRBV7-6,CASSLARTSGSNEQFF,TGTGCCAGCAGCTTAGCCAGGACCAGCGGGAGCAATGAGCAGTTCTTC
TRBJ2-7,-,TRBD1,TRBV7-3,CASSLGTGKDHEQYF,TGTGCCAGCAGCCTCGGGACAGGGAAGGACCACGAGCAGTACTTC
TRBJ2-3,-,-,TRBV9,CASRGDPRTDTQYF,TGTGCCAGCAGAGGGGACCCCCGCACAGATACGCAGTATTTT
TRBJ2-7,-,-,TRBV7-8,CASSPSRGWGYEQYF,TGTGCCAGCAGCCCTTCACGGGGGTGGGGCTACGAGCAGTACTTC
TRBJ1-2,few,-,TRBV12-3/TRBV12-4,CASSPWVGYGYTF,TGTGCCAGCAGTCCCTGGGTGGGCTATGGCTACACCTTC
TRBJ2-1,few,TRBD2,TRBV20-1,CSPQRASGSNEQFF,TGCAGTCCCCAGCGGGCTAGCGGGAGTAATGAGCAGTTCTTC
TRBJ2-1,-,-,TRBV5-1,CASSILGGGNEQFF,TGCGCCAGCAGCATATTAGGGGGTGGGAATGAGCAGTTCTTC
TRBJ2-3,-,TRBD1,TRBV20-1,CSAEGRWDRGRTDTQYF,TGCAGTGCTGAGGGAAGGTGGGACAGGGGGCGGACAGATACGCAGTATTTT
TRBJ2-1,-,TRBD2,TRBV11-2,CASSLGASGSYEQFF,TGTGCCAGCAGCTTAGGGGCTAGCGGGAGCTATGAGCAGTTCTTC
TRBJ2-3,-,TRBD2,TRBV7-9,CASSKFGERGEHRYAYF,TGTGCCAGCAGCAAATTTGGGGAGCGGGGGGAGCACAGATACGCGTATTTT
TRBJ2-5,few,-,TRBV21-1,CASSISTRTGGRETQYF,TGTGCCAGCAGCATCAGCACTCGGACAGGGGGTAGGGAGACCCAGTACTTC
TRBJ2-7,many,-,TRBV12-3/TRBV12-4,CASSLGSGSYEQYF,TGCGCCAGCAGCTTGGGCAGCGGCAGCTACGAGCAGTACTTC
TRBJ2-4,-,-,TRBV10-1,CASSESGSGQNIQYF,TGCGCCAGCAGTGAGTCGGGCAGCGGCCAAAACATTCAGTACTTC
TRBJ1-2,few,-,TRBV6-6,CASSPPGQRYGYTF,TGTGCCAGCAGTCCCCCCGGTCAGCGCTATGGCTACACCTTC
TRBJ2-2,-,TRBD1,TRBV4-1,CASSHEGQGNTGELFF,TGCGCCAGCAGCCACGAAGGACAGGGTAACACCGGGGAGCTGTTTTTT
TRBJ2-7,few,-,TRBV3-1,CASSQAAKTYEQYF,TGTGCCAGCAGCCAAGCGGCAAAGACCTACGAGCAGTACTTC
TRBJ2-1,-,-,TRBV29-1,CSVTTSPSSYNEQFF,TGCAGCGTTACCACTAGTCCGAGCTCCTACAATGAGCAGTTCTTC
TRBJ1-2,-,-,TRBV20-1,CSASEWTYGYTF,TGCAGTGCTAGTGAGTGGACCTATGGCTACACCTTC
TRBJ2-1,-,TRBD2,TRBV20-1,CSARVLDLAGPLSNEQFF,TGCAGTGCTAGAGTGTTGGATCTAGCGGGCCCCTTGTCCAATGAGCAGTTCTTC
TRBJ2-3,-,TRBD2,TRBV11-1,CASSGGLAGSDTQYF,TGTGCCAGCAGCGGGGGGCTAGCGGGATCAGATACGCAGTATTTT
TRBJ1-1,-,-,TRBV10-3,CATQGQGNTEAFF,TGTGCCACACAAGGGCAGGGGAACACTGAAGCTTTCTTT
TRBJ2-1,-,-,TRBV5-1,CASNPQDLLNEQFF,TGCGCCAGCAACCCCCAGGACCTGCTAAATGAGCAGTTCTTC
TRBJ2-7,-,-,TRBV2,CASSEGIYGEQYF,TGTGCCAGCAGTGAGGGCATATATGGCGAGCAGTACTTC
TRBJ1-2,-,TRBD1,TRBV29-1,CSVASGGSHGCTF,TGCAGCGTTGCCTCAGGGGGCTCTCACGGCTGCACCTTC
TRBJ2-7,few,TRBD1,TRBV20-1,CSADRTRTGVNEQYF,TGCAGTGCCGATCGTACTAGGACAGGGGTCAACGAGCAGTACTTC
TRBJ2-2,-,-,TRBV6-5,CASSRMGHPFTGELFF,TGTGCCAGCAGTAGGATGGGACACCCTTTCACCGGGGAGCTGTTTTTT
TRBJ1-2,-,TRBD1,TRBV7-9,CASSVGQEGGYTF,TGTGCCAGCAGCGTGGGACAGGAAGGTGGCTACACCTTC
TRBJ2-1,-,TRBD2,TRBV5-1,CASSSGTSGRGGSYNEQFF,TGCGCCAGCAGCTCCGGGACTAGCGGGAGAGGGGGCTCCTACAATGAGCAGTTCTTC
TRBJ2-1,-,-,TRBV4-2,CASSRLGGGTGDEQFF,TGTGCCAGCAGCCGCTTGGGCGGCGGGACGGGGGATGAGCAGTTCTTC
TRBJ2-2,-,-,TRBV10-3,CAISEGVTGELFF,TGTGCCATCAGCGAGGGAGTTACCGGGGAGCTGTTTTTT
TRBJ1-2,-,-,TRBV12-3/TRBV12-4,CASSNRDKGGYTF,TGTGCCAGCAGCAACCGGGACAAGGGTGGCTACACCTTC